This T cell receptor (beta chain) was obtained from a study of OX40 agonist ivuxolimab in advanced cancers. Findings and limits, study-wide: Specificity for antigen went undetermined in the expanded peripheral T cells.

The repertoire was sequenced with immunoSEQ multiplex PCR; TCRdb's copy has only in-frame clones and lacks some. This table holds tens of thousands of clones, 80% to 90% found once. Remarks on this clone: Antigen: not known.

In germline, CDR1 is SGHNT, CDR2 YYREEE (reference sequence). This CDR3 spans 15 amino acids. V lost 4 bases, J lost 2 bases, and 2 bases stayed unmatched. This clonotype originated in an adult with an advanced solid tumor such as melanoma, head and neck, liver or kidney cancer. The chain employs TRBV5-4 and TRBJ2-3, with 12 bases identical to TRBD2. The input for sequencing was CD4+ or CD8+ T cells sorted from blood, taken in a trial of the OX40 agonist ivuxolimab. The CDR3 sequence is CASSRTSGITDTQYF. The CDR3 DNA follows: TGTGCCAGCAGCAGGACTAGCGGGATCACAGATACGCAGTATTTT.